This T cell receptor beta chain was observed in a study of technical replicates of blood from a handful of donors. Looked up from germline, CDR1 is LNHDA and CDR2 is SQIVND (reference sequence). The CDR3 covers 15 residues. Trimming took off 4 bases at V and 6 bases at J, with 18 bases between the two ends. Sequencing was performed with immunoSEQ multiplex PCR; in TCRdb, only in-frame clones are kept and a portion is missing. The sample has some 94,000 clones, 95% to 97% seen once; the top ten hold about 0.38%. The TCR sequence derives from a human donor in good health. This chain uses TRBV19 with TRBJ1-2; D is ambiguous. Material: T cells isolated from PBMCs. The CDR3 loop reads CASSNWLREVDGYTF. In DNA, the CDR3 is TGTGCCAGTAGTAATTGGCTCCGGGAAGTAGATGGCTACACCTTC.